Presented here are 27 T cell receptor beta chains from one specimen sequenced in a study of cytotoxic CD8 clonotypes in ibrutinib-treated CLL. Method: immunoSEQ multiplex PCR; TCRdb's copy keeps in-frame clones and lacks some. The repertoire holds roughly 150,000 clones, approximately 80% seen once, with roughly 1.9% in the top ten. The material sequenced was PBMCs, taken after 12 months of ibrutinib treatment. The receptors originated from a human donor with chronic lymphocytic leukemia.

The gene calls are TRBV28 and TRBJ1-1, with 9 bases fitting TRBD1. Germline-derived CDR1 and CDR2 are MDHEN and SYDVKM. This CDR3 region has 14 residues. J was trimmed by 7 bases and V by 7 bases; bases with no gene match: 10. The CDR3 sequence: CASTLGTGFYEAFF. CDR3 sequence (DNA): TGTGCCAGCACCCTCGGGACAGGGTTCTATGAAGCTTTCTTT.

This chain joins TRBV25-1 and TRBJ1-4; D unclear. Germline V gene sequence: CDR1 MGHDK, CDR2 SYGVNS. CDR3 size: 14 residues. V lost 3 bases to trimming and J lost 2 bases, with 7 bases between them. The CDR3 DNA is TGTGCCAGCAGTGATAGGCAGACTAATGAAAAACTGTTTTTT. This codes for CASSDRQTNEKLFF.

CDR3 amino acids: CASSADRINYGYTF. CDR3 DNA: TGTGCCAGCAGCGCCGACAGGATTAACTATGGCTACACCTTC. The V and J genes are TRBV7-8 and TRBJ1-2, with D possibly TRBD1 on 6 matching bases. Trimming stripped 5 bases from V and 1 base from J, with 11 bases between. Germline V gives CDR1 SGHVS, CDR2 FQNEAQ. The CDR3 has 14 residues.

This chain joins TRBV19 and TRBJ1-2; D ambiguous. Between the trimmed V and J ends, which lost 3 bases and 8 bases, there was a span of 16 bases. In germline, CDR1 is LNHDA, CDR2 SQIVND (reference sequence). The CDR3 runs 14 residues. The CDR3 nucleotides read TGTGCCAGTAGTATCTTAGAAACCAAAGGGGGCTACACCTTC. It yields the protein CASSILETKGGYTF.

The rearrangement uses TRBV7-8 and TRBJ2-3; the D gene is possibly TRBD1 (6 bases). The CDR3 contains 13 residues. Trimming took 5 bases from V and 5 from J, leaving 11 bases between them. Looked up from germline, CDR1 is SGHVS and CDR2 is FQNEAQ. CDR3 in DNA: TGTGCCAGCAGCCTCCAGGGACAAGATACGCAGTATTTT. Residues: CASSLQGQDTQYF.

V gene TRBV5-4 combines with J gene TRBJ2-7; TRBD2 is a possible D gene (7 bases). This CDR3 contains 14 residues. Germline CDR1 reads SGHNT; CDR2 reads YYREEE (reference sequence). Trimming took 7 bases from V and 2 from J, leaving 16 bases between them. CDR3 region: CASGLGAGAYEQYF. CDR3 coding DNA: TGTGCCAGCGGTTTGGGGGCGGGAGCCTACGAGCAGTACTTC.

The chain couples TRBV6-1 to TRBJ2-5; D might be TRBD1 (6 bases). V dropped 4 bases and J dropped 2 bases, with 17 bases sitting between them. The length of the CDR3 is 16 residues. Germline-derived CDR1 and CDR2 are MNHNS and SASEGT. The CDR3 loop is CASSAYRASYQETQYF. The CDR3 DNA is TGTGCCAGCAGTGCGTACAGGGCCAGCTATCAAGAGACCCAGTACTTC.

The gene calls are TRBV9 and TRBJ1-4; D is unclear. CDR1 and CDR2 from the germline V gene are SGDLS and YYNGEE. V gave up 0 bases and J gave up 5 bases, with 8 bases separating them. The CDR3 is 14 amino acids. Written as DNA, the CDR3 is TGTGCCAGCAGCGTAGGACCGGGGAATGAAAAACTGTTTTTT. Protein sequence: CASSVGPGNEKLFF.

This clone was counted a few times. The chain is built from TRBV19 and TRBJ1-2, with 7 bases fitting TRBD1. Germline lookup yields CDR1 LNHDA and CDR2 SQIVND (reference sequence). CDR3 length equals 14 residues. Trimming cost V 7 bases and J 5 bases; bases outside gene matches: 10. The chain's CDR3 is CASINQGEGYGYTF. The CDR3, as DNA: TGTGCCAGTATCAACCAGGGGGAAGGGTATGGCTACACCTTC.

J is TRBJ2-5 and V is TRBV11-2; 7 nucleotides align to TRBD1. Germline CDR1 and CDR2: SGHAT and FQNNGV. The CDR3 covers 15 residues. V trimming: 4 bases; J trimming: 1 base; junction bases outside the gene matches: 6. CDR3 nucleotides: TGTGCCAGCAGCTCCCTGGACAGGATCCAAGAGACCCAGTACTTC. Its translation: CASSSLDRIQETQYF.

The gene calls are TRBV7-2 and TRBJ1-1; D not resolved. Between the trimmed V and J ends, which lost 2 bases and 8 bases, there was a span of 18 bases. The CDR3 is 15 amino acids. Germline V lookup: CDR1 SGHTA, CDR2 FQGNSA. The CDR3 region has the DNA TGTGCCAGCAGCTTAAAATCCTCCTGGATTTTGGAAGCTTTCTTT. Residues: CASSLKSSWILEAFF.

The J gene is TRBJ2-5, the V gene TRBV6-1, with no clear D. V lost 3 bases to trimming and J lost 2 bases, with 13 bases between them. CDR1 is MNHNS, CDR2 SASEGT, per germline. CDR3 length equals 15 residues. CDR3 in amino acids: CASSDWVIRQETQYF. The DNA of the CDR3 is TGTGCCAGCAGTGATTGGGTCATCCGACAAGAGACCCAGTACTTC.

CDR3 sequence: CASRGPGYLNEKLFF. Here the CDR3 DNA reads TGTGCCAGCAGGGGCCCCGGATACCTAAATGAAAAACTGTTTTTT. This rearrangement joins TRBV2 to TRBJ1-4; D is ambiguous. The V gene lost 6 bases and the J gene lost 5 bases, with 16 bases spanning the gap. The CDR3 covers 15 residues. Germline CDR1 is SNHLY and CDR2 is FYNNEI.

This chain links TRBV5-1 with TRBJ1-5, with D unresolved. V was cut by 0 bases and J by 2 bases, with 3 bases left in between. Germline V gene sequence: CDR1 SGHRS, CDR2 YFSETQ. The CDR3 consists of 13 residues. DNA for the CDR3: TGCGCCAGCAGCTTGGCTGGCAATCAGCCCCAGCATTTT. Translated, it gives CASSLAGNQPQHF.

This chain joins TRBV7-2 and TRBJ2-2; D may correspond to TRBD1 or TRBD2 (5 bases each). In germline, CDR1 is SGHTA, CDR2 FQGNSA. This CDR3 comprises 15 residues. Deletions cut 5 bases from V and 6 bases from J, with 16 bases between. CDR3 nucleotide sequence: TGTGCCAGCAGCACCCCCCGGGGCACCTCCGGGGAGCTGTTTTTT. Amino acids: CASSTPRGTSGELFF. The entire variable domain, with the rest obtained from reference TRBV7-2 and TRBJ2-2, is as follows: GAGVSQSPSNKVTEKGKDVELRCDPISGHTALYWYRQSLGQGLEFLIYFQGNSAPDKSGLPSDRFSAERTGGSVSTLTIQRTQQEDSAVYLCASSTPRGTSGELFFGEGSRLTVL.

V is TRBV28 and J is TRBJ2-7; 8 bases match TRBD1. Germline V gene lookup returns CDR1 MDHEN and CDR2 SYDVKM. Trimming took 6 bases from V and 0 from J; bases not matched to a gene: 4. This CDR3 has 14 residues. CDR3 region: CASRNRGSSYEQYF. CDR3 sequence (DNA): TGTGCCAGCAGGAACAGGGGGAGCTCCTACGAGCAGTACTTC.

This clone was observed a single time. The chain uses TRBV28 and TRBJ2-7; 12 nucleotides align to TRBD2. Germline V CDR1 and CDR2: MDHEN, SYDVKM. There are 15 residues in the CDR3. Trimming took 5 bases from V and 3 from J; bases not matched to a gene: 5. CDR3 sequence: CASSVTSGGNYEQYF. In DNA, the CDR3 is TGTGCCAGCAGTGTGACTAGCGGGGGTAACTACGAGCAGTACTTC. Full variable domain (remainder filled in from reference TRBV28 and TRBJ2-7): DVKVTQSSRYLVKRTGEKVFLECVQDMDHENMFWYRQDPGLGLRLIYFSYDVKMKEKGDIPEGYSVSREKKERFSLILESASTNQTSMYLCASSVTSGGNYEQYFGPGTRLTVT.

The chain has TRBV27 and TRBJ2-7; D possibly corresponds to TRBD1 (6 bases). The CDR3 sequence is 14 residues long. Germline values: CDR1 MNHEY, CDR2 SMNVEV (reference sequence). V was pared by 2 bases and J by 6 bases, with 14 bases between. The CDR3 DNA reads as TGTGCCAGCAGTTTAGAGACAGGTGTAGTCGAGCAGTACTTC. Its translation: CASSLETGVVEQYF.

The chain combines TRBV7-2 with TRBJ2-2, with TRBD2 matching over 12 bases. Germline V CDR1 and CDR2: SGHTA, FQGNSA. This CDR3 contains 16 residues. The J segment lost 5 bases and the V segment lost 7 bases, leaving 8 bases of the junction unmatched. In DNA form, the CDR3 reads TGTGCCAGCAACCTAGCGGGAGGGCCGAGGACCGGGGAGCTGTTTTTT. Protein product: CASNLAGGPRTGELFF.

V usage is TRBV9 and J usage is TRBJ1-5; 10 bases are a match to TRBD1. Germline V lookup: CDR1 SGDLS, CDR2 YYNGEE. The CDR3 sequence is 15 residues long. With 2 bases clipped from V and 5 bases from J, the junction kept 4 bases outside the gene matches. The CDR3 loop reads CASSVYGQGDQPQHF. The CDR3 bases are TGTGCCAGCAGCGTCTATGGACAGGGGGATCAGCCCCAGCATTTT.

This clone was seen a single time. V usage is TRBV6-5 and J usage is TRBJ2-3; 10 bases are a match to TRBD1. V trimming: 0 bases; J trimming: 8 bases; junction bases outside the gene matches: 5. In germline, CDR1 is MNHEY, CDR2 SVGAGI. This CDR3 has 15 residues. CDR3: CASSYSGTGEGTQYF. DNA for the CDR3: TGTGCCAGCAGTTACTCCGGGACAGGGGAAGGTACGCAGTATTTT.

The chain links TRBV18 to TRBJ1-2, with 8 bases aligning to TRBD1. The CDR3 has 14 residues. V was pared by 2 bases and J by 10 bases, with 9 bases of the junction left unmatched. The V gene's germline CDR1 is KGHSH and CDR2 LQKENI. The CDR3, as DNA: TGTGCCAGCTCACCATCGACAGGGGAGTCTGCCTACACCTTC. Protein sequence: CASSPSTGESAYTF.

The chain couples TRBV5-1 to TRBJ2-7; TRBD1 is a possible D gene (6 bases). The germline V and J ends were trimmed by 4 bases and 5 bases, with 13 bases remaining between them. The CDR3 has 13 amino acids. CDR1 is SGHRS, CDR2 YFSETQ, per germline. The CDR3 DNA is TGCGCCAGCAGCGGACAGTTCCGGCACGAGCAGTACTTC. Translation: CASSGQFRHEQYF.

The V gene is TRBV7-9, the J gene TRBJ2-1; 8 bases are shared with TRBD1. The V gene end was trimmed by 4 bases and the J gene end by 0 bases; junction bases not matched to a gene: 5. This CDR3 is built from 16 residues. CDR1 and CDR2 from the germline V gene are SEHNR and FQNEAQ (reference sequence). The CDR3 DNA reads as TGTGCCAGCAGCTCAAGACAGGGGAGCTCCTACAATGAGCAGTTCTTC. Amino acids: CASSSRQGSSYNEQFF.

The chain has TRBV19 and TRBJ2-7, with D possibly TRBD2 on 6 matching bases. Germline CDR1 and CDR2: LNHDA and SQIVND (reference sequence). V shed 7 bases and J shed 5 bases, with 15 bases lying between them. The CDR3 contains 13 residues. The CDR3: CASTGGPWNEQYF. CDR3 sequence (DNA): TGTGCCAGTACCGGAGGGCCGTGGAACGAGCAGTACTTC.

The rearrangement uses TRBV29-1 and TRBJ1-1, with TRBD1 as a possible D gene (5 bases). The CDR3 sequence is 13 residues long. Trimming shortened V by 5 bases and J by 1 base, and 11 bases separated the two germline ends. Germline V lookup: CDR1 SQVTM, CDR2 ANQGSEA. CDR3 residues: CSVREGPNTEAFF. DNA of the CDR3: TGCAGCGTTCGGGAGGGGCCGAACACTGAAGCTTTCTTT.

The chain uses TRBV5-1 and TRBJ1-2; D call uncertain. V was clipped by 4 bases and J by 2 bases, with 12 bases between them. Per germline, CDR1 SGHRS and CDR2 YFSETQ. The CDR3 runs 14 residues. The CDR3 is CASSPPSGNYGYTF. The CDR3 nucleotides are TGCGCCAGCAGCCCCCCCTCGGGGAACTATGGCTACACCTTC. The whole variable domain, filled in from reference TRBV5-1 and TRBJ1-2, reads KAGVTQTPRYLIKTRGQQVTLSCSPISGHRSVSWYQQTPGQGLQFLFEYFSETQRNKGNFPGRFSGRQFSNSRSEMNVSTLELGDSALYLCASSPPSGNYGYTFGSGTRLTVV.